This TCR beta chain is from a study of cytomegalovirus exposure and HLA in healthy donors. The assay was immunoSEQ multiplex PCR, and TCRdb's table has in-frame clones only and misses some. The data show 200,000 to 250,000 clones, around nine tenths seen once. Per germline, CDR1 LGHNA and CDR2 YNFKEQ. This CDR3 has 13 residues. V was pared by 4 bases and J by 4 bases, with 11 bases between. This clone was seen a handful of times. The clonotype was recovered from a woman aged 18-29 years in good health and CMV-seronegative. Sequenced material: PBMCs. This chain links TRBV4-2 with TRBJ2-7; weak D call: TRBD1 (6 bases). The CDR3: CASSPYRGYEQYF. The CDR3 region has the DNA TGTGCCAGCAGCCCCTATAGGGGGTACGAGCAGTACTTC.